Below, 11 T cell receptor beta chains from the same sample are listed, as sequenced in a study of T cells after yellow fever vaccination. MiXCR, run by TCRdb on the 5' RACE reads, gives a single entry per CDR3 protein. Of roughly 100,000 distinct CDR3 sequences detected, around 9.8% appear once; the ten largest clones hold approximately 17%. This material consisted of CD8+ T cells not binding an NS4B(214-222) dextramer, sorted from PBMCs, taken around 15 days after the first yellow fever vaccination. These TCRs come from a man between 18 and 35 years old who received the YFV17D yellow fever vaccine.

This clonotype has only a few counts. The V call is TRBV6-1, the J call TRBJ1-1, with TRBD1 as a possible D gene (5 bases). This CDR3 contains 15 residues. In germline, CDR1 is MNHNS, CDR2 SASEGT. Trimming pared 5 bases from V and 10 bases from J, leaving 23 bases between. This CDR3 reads CASSTTAGSHLGAFF. The CDR3 DNA follows: TGTGCCAGCAGTACCACCGCAGGGTCTCACCTAGGAGCTTTCTTT.

The genes are TRBV21-1 and TRBJ1-2; TRBD1 was called by the table and not checked on the DNA. TRBV21-1 represents a pseudogene. The length of the CDR3 is 16 residues. Written as DNA, the CDR3 is TGTGCCAGCAGCAAAGGGAGACAGGGGTCAGACTATGGCTACACCTTC. Protein sequence: CASSKGRQGSDYGYTF.

This clonotype was seen a few times. This chain uses TRBV4-3 with TRBJ2-3; D may be TRBD1 or TRBD2 (6 bases each). CDR1 is LGHNA and CDR2 is YSLEER in the germline V gene. V was pared by 3 bases and J by 3 bases, with 13 bases between. CDR3 length: 15 amino acids. CDR3 region: CASSHGGGGTDTQYF. The DNA of the CDR3 is TGCGCCAGCAGCCATGGGGGCGGAGGGACAGATACGCAGTATTTT.

The genes are TRBV7-9 and TRBJ2-2, with unresolved D. Germline V lookup: CDR1 SEHNR, CDR2 FQNEAQ (reference sequence). The germline V and J ends were trimmed by 4 bases and 0 bases, with 6 bases remaining between them. This CDR3 comprises 14 residues. The CDR3 bases are TGTGCCAGCAGCTCTAGATCGAACACCGGGGAGCTGTTTTTT. This encodes CASSSRSNTGELFF.

This clonotype has more than one count but fewer than ten. The chain carries TRBV12-3 or TRBV12-4 and TRBJ1-4; unclear D gene. This CDR3 contains 15 residues. V dropped 2 bases and J dropped 0 bases, with 7 bases sitting between them. The CDR3 protein is CASSLHIATNEKLFF. CDR3 DNA sequence: TGTGCCAGCAGTTTACATATAGCAACTAATGAAAAACTGTTTTTT.

In its sample, this clonotype was seen a few times. The chain carries TRBV7-2 and TRBJ2-5, with D tentatively TRBD1 or TRBD2 (6 bases each). V shed 5 bases and J shed 5 bases, with 15 bases lying between them. This CDR3 region has 14 residues. Germline V CDR1 and CDR2: SGHTA, FQGNSA. The CDR3 bases are TGTGCCAGCAGCCTCTCAGGGGCGGGGGAGACCCAGTACTTC. Protein: CASSLSGAGETQYF.

This clonotype was observed a few times. This chain links TRBV4-1 with TRBJ1-1; D uncertain. Looked up from germline, CDR1 is MGHRA and CDR2 is YSYEKL. The CDR3 is 15 residues long. Trimming shortened V by 1 base and J by 2 bases, and 11 bases separated the two germline ends. CDR3 bases: TGCGCCAGCAGCCAAGTATTAGGTCACAACACTGAAGCTTTCTTT. It is translated as CASSQVLGHNTEAFF.

The V and J genes are TRBV4-3 and TRBJ2-5; D is unclear. Per germline, CDR1 LGHNA and CDR2 YSLEER. CDR3 length: 14 residues. With 0 bases removed from V and 3 bases from J, the gap between germline ends came to 8 bases. DNA for the CDR3: TGCGCCAGCAGCCAAGATTGGCTGGAAGAGACCCAGTACTTC. Amino acids: CASSQDWLEETQYF.

The V and J genes are TRBV6-2 or TRBV6-3 and TRBJ2-5, with 12 bases that match TRBD2. Germline CDR1 reads MNHEY; CDR2 reads SVGEGT. The CDR3 is 17 residues long. V was clipped by 6 bases and J by 2 bases; unmatched bases: 10. Here the CDR3 reads CASSIKGTSGPQETQYF. The DNA for the CDR3 is TGTGCCAGCAGCATAAAAGGGACTAGCGGGCCGCAAGAGACCCAGTACTTC.

This rearrangement joins TRBV4-2 to TRBJ2-2, with D unclear. The CDR3 has 15 amino acids. Germline CDR1 and CDR2: LGHNA and YNFKEQ. V was shortened by 1 base and J by 0 bases, with 6 bases between the two germline ends. CDR3 amino acids: CASSQVGSNTGELFF. CDR3 DNA sequence: TGTGCCAGCAGCCAAGTAGGGTCGAACACCGGGGAGCTGTTTTTT.

The chain is built from TRBV27 and TRBJ2-2; D unresolved. The V end lost 2 bases, the J end lost 5 bases, and 6 bases lay between the germline ends. The CDR3 length is 13 residues. CDR1 and CDR2 (germline): MNHEY, SMNVEV (reference sequence). This CDR3 is CASSLATTGELFF. The DNA of the CDR3 is TGTGCCAGCAGTTTAGCGACGACCGGGGAGCTGTTTTTT.